This paragraph reports one T cell receptor (beta chain). Its target is unknown. Genomic DNA was the PCR template. The TCR beta CDR3 region was amplified using 30 forward and 13 reverse primers. TCRdb called the multiplex PCR reads again in MiXCR, with one record for every CDR3 protein. This table holds 280,000 or so distinct CDR3 sequences, 40% to 50% found once. All diabetic donors were classified as either type 1 or type 2 diabetes. About 9.9 milliliters of peripheral blood were drawn from each donor. This sample is drawn from a study of type 1 and type 2 diabetes patients. Looking at the study overall: Participants included type 1 and type 2 diabetes patients plus nondiabetic controls. The study's findings and limits: Type 2 diabetes and control samples shared highly correlated V and J usage, averaging approximately 0.97.

The CDR3 sequence is 12 residues long. Germline values: CDR1 DFQATT, CDR2 SNEGSKA (reference sequence). V lost 3 bases and J lost 5, with 11 bases in between. Material: peripheral blood mononuclear cells (PBMCs). This TCR was sampled from a man between 18 and 29 years old with type 2 diabetes. The J gene is TRBJ2-7, the V gene TRBV20-1; D may match TRBD1 or TRBD2 (5 bases each). The DNA for the CDR3 is TGCAGTGCTAGGGGACCTCCGGACGAGCAGTACTTC. This codes for CSARGPPDEQYF.